Listed below are T cell receptor beta chains from one sample, sequenced in a study of blood T cell repertoires in COVID-19. TCRdb's table, derived via immunoSEQ multiplex PCR, lists solely in-frame clones and lacks some. Here the sample spans some 270,000 clones, around 93% being singletons. The sample was PBMCs or T cells enriched from blood (not recorded which). All receptors come from a man aged 35-49 years who had been exposed to COVID-19. The CDR3 runs from the conserved cysteine through the conserved F or W. A D gene is named only where the DNA matches it firmly. Not all rows give a size; the values are once, few, many and, for expanded clones, a class.

>TRBV19|.|.|TRBJ1-4|16
TGTGCCAGTAGTCCTAATCGGTATTTGATTAATGAAAAACTGTTTTTT
CASSPNRYLINEKLFF
>TRBV11-2|.|.|TRBJ1-1|18
TGTGCCAGCAGCTTAGCTACGACAGGTTACGGGACCTACACTGAAGCTTTCTTT
CASSLATTGYGTYTEAFF
>TRBV9|few|.|TRBJ1-1|13
TGTGCCAGCAGCGTAGGGGGGCTGGGTGAAGCTTTCTTT
CASSVGGLGEAFF
>TRBV6-5|.|.|TRBJ1-1|13
TGTGCCAGCAGTTACCGAGGTCGGACTGAAGCTTTCTTT
CASSYRGRTEAFF
>TRBV6-4|.|TRBD1|TRBJ2-1|15
TGTGCCAGCTCCCTAGGGACAGGGGATGGTAATGAGCAGTTCTTC
CASSLGTGDGNEQFF
>TRBV4-1|.|TRBD1|TRBJ2-5|14
TGCGCCCCCCGGGACAGGGGGGCCGTGGAGACCCAGTACTTC
CAPRDRGAVETQYF
>TRBV9|.|TRBD1|TRBJ2-7|15
TGTGCCAGCAGCCTTTTCGAAGGGGGCGGGTACGAGCAGTACTTC
CASSLFEGGGYEQYF
>TRBV12-5|.|TRBD1|TRBJ2-2|15
TGTGCTAGTGCCCTCGGACAGGGCGGGAACGGGGAGCTGTTTTTT
CASALGQGGNGELFF
>TRBV28|.|TRBD2|TRBJ2-7|18
TGTGCCAGCAGTTTAGGGTTTGGACTAGCGTTCTCCTCCTACGAGCAGTACTTC
CASSLGFGLAFSSYEQYF
>TRBV19|.|.|TRBJ2-7|14
TGTGCCAGTAGTAGGGTTCAGGGCGGGAACGAGCAGTACTTC
CASSRVQGGNEQYF
>TRBV4-1|once|TRBD2|TRBJ2-2|17
TGCGCCAGCGTAACCCCCATACTAGCGGTGAACACCGGGGAGCTGTTTTTT
CASVTPILAVNTGELFF
>TRBV5-1|.|TRBD2|TRBJ2-2|16
TGCGCCAGCAGCTTGGAACCTAGCGGGACAAGTGGGGAGCTGTTTTTT
CASSLEPSGTSGELFF
>TRBV11-2|.|TRBD1|TRBJ1-1|15
TGTGCCAGCAGCTTAGAACCAGGGGGATTAGGTGAAGCTTTCTTT
CASSLEPGGLGEAFF
>TRBV5-1|.|.|TRBJ2-7|14
TGCGCCAGCAGCCCGGGACTGATTACCTACGAGCAGTACTTC
CASSPGLITYEQYF
>TRBV3-1/TRBV3-2|.|.|TRBJ1-2|15
TGTGCCAGCAGCCGGACAGAAACCCCTAACTATGGCTACACCTTC
CASSRTETPNYGYTF
>TRBV7-2|once|TRBD1|TRBJ2-7|14
TGTGCCAGCAGCCCCGGGACAGGGGGCGTTAGGACGTACTTC
CASSPGTGGVRTYF
>TRBV30|.|.|TRBJ2-7|13
TGTGCCTGGAGCCCGGGACACCACTACGAGCAGTACTTC
CAWSPGHHYEQYF
>TRBV3-1/TRBV3-2|.|TRBD1|TRBJ1-2|15
TGTGCCAGCAGCCTGGGACAGGGGCATAACTATGGCTACACCTTC
CASSLGQGHNYGYTF
>TRBV4-1|.|TRBD2|TRBJ2-4|18
TGCGCCAGCAGCCAGGGACTAGCGGGAGGGAGGGCCAAAAACATTCAGTACTTC
CASSQGLAGGRAKNIQYF
>TRBV3-1/TRBV3-2|.|.|TRBJ2-2|16
TGTGCCAGCAGCCAAGATGCCAACTTAAACACCGGGGAGCTGTTTTTT
CASSQDANLNTGELFF
>TRBV15|.|.|TRBJ2-2|15
TGTGCCACCAGTCTAACCACACGGGGGTACGGGGAGCTGTTTTTT
CATSLTTRGYGELFF
>TRBV6-5|.|.|TRBJ1-5|15
TGTGCCAGCACCAACGGGGGGTATAGCAATCAGCCCCAGCATTTT
CASTNGGYSNQPQHF
>TRBV30|.|.|TRBJ1-1|13
TGTGCCTGGAGTGTGTTAGAGAACACTGAAGCTTTCTTT
CAWSVLENTEAFF
>TRBV6-4|.|TRBD2|TRBJ2-3|15
TGTGCCAGCAGTGCAAGCGGGAGGGACACAGATACGCAGTATTTT
CASSASGRDTDTQYF
>TRBV10-3|.|TRBD2|TRBJ2-7|17
TGTGCCACCCACCGTAAGGAGCGGGAGGCCCTCTCCTACGAGCAGTACTTC
CATHRKEREALSYEQYF
>TRBV13|.|.|TRBJ1-4|15
TGTGCCAGCAGCTTAGGGAAGGGGTTGAGTGAAAAACTGTTTTTT
CASSLGKGLSEKLFF
>TRBV4-1|.|TRBD1|TRBJ1-1|15
TGCGCCAGCAGACCACAGGGGCCAATGAACACTGAAGCTTTCTTT
CASRPQGPMNTEAFF
>TRBV19|.|.|TRBJ2-5|13
TGTGCCAGTAATATCGGGGGAAGGGAGACCCAGTACTTC
CASNIGGRETQYF
>TRBV11-2|.|.|TRBJ2-7|12
TGTGCCAGCAGCTTACAAACCTACGAGCAGTACTTC
CASSLQTYEQYF
>TRBV9|.|.|TRBJ1-6|17
TGTGCCAGCAGCGCCTCGGGACTCCGCTTCAGAAGTTCACCCCTCCACTTT
CASSASGLRFRSSPLHF
>TRBV6-5|.|.|TRBJ1-4|15
TGTGCCAGCAACCAGGGGTGGGGGACTAATGAAAAACTGTTTTTT
CASNQGWGTNEKLFF
>TRBV18|.|TRBD2|TRBJ2-7|15
TGTGCCAGCTCTCCCCGACTAGCGGCCTCCTACGAGCAGTACTTC
CASSPRLAASYEQYF
>TRBV9|.|.|TRBJ1-5|14
TGTGCCAGCAGCGCAACAGGGAGTGATCAGCCCCAGCATTTT
CASSATGSDQPQHF
>TRBV19|.|TRBD1|TRBJ1-6|17
TGTGCCAGTAGTAACCCCGCGGGACAGGCCGACAATTCACCCCTCCACTTT
CASSNPAGQADNSPLHF
>TRBV3-1/TRBV3-2|.|.|TRBJ1-5|16
TGTGCCAGCAGCCAAACCGGGACAACAGTAAATCAGCCCCAGCATTTT
CASSQTGTTVNQPQHF
>TRBV6-2/TRBV6-3|.|TRBD2|TRBJ2-5|16
TGTGCCAGCAGTTACGGTATTAGCGGGACACAAGAGACCCAGTACTTC
CASSYGISGTQETQYF
>TRBV6-1|.|TRBD1|TRBJ1-2|13
TGTGCCAGCAGTGACCAGGGGGGTTTTGGCTACACCTTC
CASSDQGGFGYTF
>TRBV7-9|.|TRBD2|TRBJ2-5|16
TGTGCCAGCAGCTTAGTGGGCGGGAGGGACCAAGAGACCCAGTACTTC
CASSLVGGRDQETQYF
>TRBV28|.|TRBD1|TRBJ2-2|17
TGTGCCAGCAGTTTAGGCGCCGGGACAGGCAACACCGGGGAGCTGTTTTTT
CASSLGAGTGNTGELFF
>TRBV30|.|TRBD1|TRBJ1-5|15
TGTGCCTGGAGATCGACAGGGAATAGCAATCAGCCCCAGCATTTT
CAWRSTGNSNQPQHF
>TRBV28|.|.|TRBJ1-5|12
TGTGCCAGCAGTCCTCCGGGTAGGCCCCAGCATTTT
CASSPPGRPQHF
>TRBV11-3|.|TRBD1|TRBJ2-7|18
TGTGCCAGCAGCTTACACCAGGAAGAGGACAGGAGACACTACGAGCAGTACTTC
CASSLHQEEDRRHYEQYF
>TRBV28|.|.|TRBJ1-2|10
TGTGCCAGCAGTTCTCGGGGCTACACCTTC
CASSSRGYTF
>TRBV6-5|.|TRBD1|TRBJ1-2|15
TGTGCCAGCAGTTACCTGGACAGGGTTAACTATGGCTACACCTTC
CASSYLDRVNYGYTF
>TRBV15|.|.|TRBJ2-7|15
TGTGCCACCAGCAGAGATTCTTTGCAGGGGAACGAGCAGTACTTC
CATSRDSLQGNEQYF
>TRBV6-5|few|.|TRBJ1-1|11
TGTGCCAGCAGTACCGGCACTGAAGCTTTCTTT
CASSTGTEAFF
>TRBV7-2|.|.|TRBJ2-3|15
TGTGCCAGCAGCTTATGGAGCGGAAGCACAGATACGCAGTATTTT
CASSLWSGSTDTQYF
>TRBV18|.|.|TRBJ1-2|14
TGTGCCAGCTCACCAACAGGGACACGCTATGGCTACACCTTC
CASSPTGTRYGYTF
>TRBV5-5|.|TRBD1|TRBJ2-7|14
TGTGCCAGCAGCTTGGATTGGGGACAGGGGGTTTTTTACTTC
CASSLDWGQGVFYF
>TRBV7-3|.|.|TRBJ2-3|11
TGTGCCAGCAGCCCGTTCAGGACGCAGTATTTT
CASSPFRTQYF
>TRBV15|.|TRBD1|TRBJ2-1|17
TGTGCCACCAGCAGAGGTAGGGGGACAGGGCTCGGGAATGAGCAGTTCTTC
CATSRGRGTGLGNEQFF